These T cell receptor beta chains were read from a single sample in a study of cytomegalovirus exposure and HLA in healthy donors. Some clones are missing from TCRdb's copy, which holds only in-frame ones; the method was immunoSEQ multiplex PCR. The sample holds some 71,000 clones; approximately 94% are singletons and the top ten take about 0.93%. The specimen sequenced was PBMCs. The source is a woman aged 18-29 years in good health and CMV-seronegative. Each CDR3 is given with its conserved first and last residue. A D gene is named only where the DNA matches it firmly. Rows give clone size only sometimes, using once, few, many, or a class for an expanded clone.

TRBV7-6,.,TRBJ2-1,.,TGTGCCAGCAGCTTACTGTTCAATGAGCAGTTCTTC,CASSLLFNEQFF
TRBV7-6,.,TRBJ1-4,.,TGTGCCAGCAGCTTCACAGGGTCACATGAAGGAAAACTGTTTTTT,CASSFTGSHEGKLFF
TRBV11-2,.,TRBJ1-3,.,TGTGCCAGCAGCGGGAGTAGCTCTGGAAACACCATATATTTT,CASSGSSSGNTIYF
TRBV6-1,TRBD2,TRBJ2-7,.,TGTGCCAGCAGTGGACTAGCGGCCTACGAGCAGTACTTC,CASSGLAAYEQYF
TRBV27,.,TRBJ1-1,.,TGTGCCAGCAGTTTATCCCCCGACACTGAAGCTTTCTTT,CASSLSPDTEAFF
TRBV7-3,TRBD1,TRBJ1-2,.,TGTGCCAGCAGCTTAAGAGCTCCGGGACAGGGTGTAGGCTACACCTTC,CASSLRAPGQGVGYTF
TRBV9,.,TRBJ2-7,.,TGTGCCAGCAGCCCAGGGGTTTCAGGCTACGAGCAGTACTTC,CASSPGVSGYEQYF
TRBV18,.,TRBJ2-1,.,TGTGCCAGCTCACTTGGACAAAACAATGAGCAGTTCTTC,CASSLGQNNEQFF
TRBV11-2,.,TRBJ2-1,.,TGTGCCAGCAGCTTTGACAGGTCCTCCTACAATGAGCAGTTCTTC,CASSFDRSSYNEQFF
TRBV7-9,.,TRBJ1-1,.,TGTGCCAGCAGCCCAGCAGAGGGTATGAACACTGAAGCTTTCTTT,CASSPAEGMNTEAFF
TRBV11-2,TRBD2,TRBJ2-5,.,TGTGCCAGCAGCTTAGGTCCTAGCGGCAACCACGGGAAGACCCAGTACTTC,CASSLGPSGNHGKTQYF
TRBV5-4,.,TRBJ1-2,.,TGTGCCAGCAGCTTGGGGGGAACAGGGACGGCTGGCTACACCTTC,CASSLGGTGTAGYTF
TRBV7-6,.,TRBJ2-7,.,TGTGCCAGCAGCTTAGTCCCACTAGACGAGCAGTACTTC,CASSLVPLDEQYF
TRBV11-2,.,TRBJ2-2,.,TGTGCCAGCAGCTTAGTAGGCCCAGGGTCCAACACCGGGGAGCTGTTTTTT,CASSLVGPGSNTGELFF
TRBV7-9,TRBD1,TRBJ1-2,.,TGTGCCAGCAGCACCCGGACAGGGGGGAACTATGGCTACACCTTC,CASSTRTGGNYGYTF
TRBV2,.,TRBJ1-3,.,TGTGCCAGCAAAATGACAGTCAGCTCTGGAAACACCATATATTTT,CASKMTVSSGNTIYF
TRBV28,TRBD1,TRBJ2-1,.,TGTGCCAGCAGTGGACACGGGGCAGGGGGTGAGCAGTTCTTC,CASSGHGAGGEQFF
TRBV30,TRBD2,TRBJ2-1,.,TGTGCCTGGAGTGGAGGGGCGGGAGGCTCCTACAATGAGCAGTTCTTC,CAWSGGAGGSYNEQFF
TRBV10-1,.,TRBJ2-7,.,TGCGCCAGCAGCCGAAAGGGGTCGAGCGAGCAGTACTTC,CASSRKGSSEQYF
TRBV10-3,TRBD1,TRBJ2-2,once,TGTGCCATCAGCTCCGGGACAGGGCATTCCGGGGAGCTGTTTTTT,CAISSGTGHSGELFF
TRBV13,TRBD2,TRBJ2-5,.,TGTGCCAGCAGCCCCGCGAGAGCGGGGGGTGACCAAGAGACCCAGTACTTC,CASSPARAGGDQETQYF
TRBV2,TRBD1,TRBJ1-5,.,TGTGCCAGCAGGGACAGGGCTTATAGCAATCAGCCCCAGCATTTT,CASRDRAYSNQPQHF
TRBV2,TRBD1,TRBJ2-7,.,TGTGCCAGCAAAACGGGACAGGGGGTCGAGCAGTACTTC,CASKTGQGVEQYF
TRBV14,.,TRBJ2-5,.,TGTGCCAGCAGCCAAGGAGGGACAAACCAAGAGACCCAGTACTTC,CASSQGGTNQETQYF
TRBV27,TRBD1,TRBJ2-7,once,TGTGCCAGCAGCACTACAGGGGGCGGCTACGAGCAGTACTTC,CASSTTGGGYEQYF
TRBV9,TRBD2,TRBJ2-1,.,TGTGCCAGCAGCTCGGGACTAGCGGGCCCCTACAATGAGCAGTTCTTC,CASSSGLAGPYNEQFF
TRBV7-9,.,TRBJ2-1,once,TGTGCCAGCAGCTTCGGCGGGCAGGGGCATTACAATGAGCAGTTCTTC,CASSFGGQGHYNEQFF
TRBV6-6,.,TRBJ1-2,.,TGTGCCAGCAACCTCAGGGGCGTAAACTATGGCTACACCTTC,CASNLRGVNYGYTF
TRBV7-2,TRBD2,TRBJ2-7,.,TGTGCCAGCAGCCCCCGGACTAGCGGGGGCGACGAGCAGTACTTC,CASSPRTSGGDEQYF
TRBV10-3,TRBD2,TRBJ2-1,.,TGTGCCATCAGTGAGGGGGGGGAAGCCCCTCCTAGGAATGAGCAGTTCTTC,CAISEGGEAPPRNEQFF
TRBV5-8,TRBD2,TRBJ2-1,.,TGTGCCAGCAGCTACGGGACTAGCGGGAGTAATGAGCAGTTCTTC,CASSYGTSGSNEQFF
TRBV6-1,TRBD1,TRBJ1-2,.,TGTGCCAGCAGTGAAGTTGCCGGGACAGGGGGCGGAGGAGGCTACACCTTC,CASSEVAGTGGGGGYTF
TRBV6-1,TRBD2,TRBJ2-2,.,TGTGCCAGCAGTGAAATGGCTAGCGGACACACCGGGGAGCTGTTTTTT,CASSEMASGHTGELFF
TRBV28,.,TRBJ2-7,.,TGTGCCAGCAGTTCATTCATTACAGGGTTGAACGAGCAGTACTTC,CASSSFITGLNEQYF
TRBV29-1,.,TRBJ2-5,.,TGCAGCGTTATGGGCGGGGTAAAGACCCAGTACTTC,CSVMGGVKTQYF
TRBV6-5,.,TRBJ1-5,.,TGTGCCAGCAGCTCTCTTGAGGGTAGCAATCAGCCCCAGCATTTT,CASSSLEGSNQPQHF
TRBV13,.,TRBJ2-1,.,TGTGCCAGCAGAATGTGGGGGGGCCATCCTGAGCAGTTCTTC,CASRMWGGHPEQFF